The T cell receptor beta chain described here comes from a study of cytomegalovirus exposure and HLA in healthy donors. Study context: An earlier analysis identified 120 million or so unique TCR beta sequences in approximately 170 million T cells. Study conclusions and caveats: Among TCR beta chains, those listed as cytomegalovirus-associated numbered over 150. Serostatus for CMV was the only available immune exposure information.

As regards this clone: The antigen is not known.

Germline CDR1 reads KGHSH; CDR2 reads LQKENI. Trimming cost V 3 bases and J 8 bases, with 10 bases left between them. CDR3 length: 13 amino acids. Primers included in the PCR were 60 Vbeta and 13 Jbeta primers. Only in-frame clones appear in the TCRdb table, and some are missing; sequencing was by immunoSEQ multiplex PCR. This sample's clone table lists under 130,000 clones. The sample was PBMCs. The sequence was obtained from a man aged 45-60 years in good health and CMV-seronegative. The chain combines TRBV18 with TRBJ1-4; D is unclear. CDR3 sequence reads: CASSPAGGEKLFF. The CDR3 region has the DNA TGTGCCAGCTCACCCGCAGGTGGGGAAAAACTGTTTTTT.